One sample yielded the 29 T cell receptor beta chains listed below, sequenced in a study of radiotherapy plus CTLA-4 blockade in lung cancer. The method was immunoSEQ multiplex PCR; TCRdb's version includes in-frame clones alone and lacks a portion of them. This repertoire shows just over 60,000 clones, approximately 80% found once; its top ten account for approximately 4.5%. This specimen consisted of peripheral blood, obtained from a patient treated with radiotherapy plus ipilimumab. The receptors were gathered from a human donor with non-small cell lung cancer who had a complete response to radiotherapy plus ipilimumab.

The chain joins TRBV6-6 to TRBJ1-2; 8 bases match TRBD1. The V gene's germline CDR1 is MNHNY and CDR2 SVGAGI (reference sequence). After removal of 4 bases from V and 9 bases from J, the junction contained 10 bases not matched to a gene. This CDR3 is 14 amino acids long. The CDR3 is CASSSRDRLLSYTF. DNA for the CDR3: TGTGCCAGCAGTTCTCGGGACAGGCTCCTGAGCTACACCTTC.

This chain joins TRBV18 and TRBJ2-3, with TRBD1 identical over 8 bases. The CDR3 runs to 14 residues. V shed 1 base, J shed 3 bases, and the junction held 0 bases outside the gene matches. In germline, CDR1 is KGHSH, CDR2 LQKENI. CDR3 sequence (DNA): TGTGCCAGCTCACCACGACAGGGGACAGATACGCAGTATTTT. This codes for CASSPRQGTDTQYF.

The CDR3 here is CASRDRDRSYSNQPQHF. The CDR3 nucleotides are TGTGCCAGCAGGGACCGGGACAGGAGTTATAGCAATCAGCCCCAGCATTTT. This rearrangement joins TRBV28 to TRBJ1-5, with TRBD1 matching 8 bases. Germline trimming cut 6 bases from V and 0 bases from J; bases unmatched to any gene: 10. The CDR3 runs to 17 residues. Germline V gives CDR1 MDHEN, CDR2 SYDVKM. The entire variable domain, with the rest obtained from reference TRBV28 and TRBJ1-5, is as follows: DVKVTQSSRYLVKRTGEKVFLECVQDMDHENMFWYRQDPGLGLRLIYFSYDVKMKEKGDIPEGYSVSREKKERFSLILESASTNQTSMYLCASRDRDRSYSNQPQHFGDGTRLSIL.

This chain links TRBV6-5 with TRBJ1-2; D possibly corresponds to TRBD1 (5 bases). The V gene's germline CDR1 is MNHEY and CDR2 SVGAGI. The CDR3 has 14 residues. Trimming shortened V by 5 bases and J by 5 bases, and 15 bases separated the two germline ends. The CDR3 spells CASSPSDRGYGYTF. The CDR3 DNA sequence: TGTGCCAGCAGTCCTAGCGACAGAGGGTATGGCTACACCTTC.

The chain links TRBV11-2 to TRBJ1-3; perhaps TRBD1 as D (5 bases). Trimming left V 4 bases short and J 0 bases short, with 10 bases between. Germline V CDR1 and CDR2: SGHAT, FQNNGV. This CDR3 has 15 amino acids. The chain's CDR3 is CASSSSGTSGNTIYF. The CDR3 bases are TGTGCCAGCAGCTCGTCCGGGACCTCTGGAAACACCATATATTTT.

This rearrangement joins TRBV6-5 to TRBJ2-3; 7 nucleotides match TRBD1. The germline V gene has CDR1 MNHEY and CDR2 SVGAGI. CDR3 size: 15 residues. J was trimmed by 1 base and V by 5 bases; bases with no gene match: 6. CDR3 sequence (DNA): TGTGCCAGCAGTGTTACAGGGGTTGGCACAGATACGCAGTATTTT. It specifies CASSVTGVGTDTQYF.

The chain is built from TRBV30 and TRBJ2-2; D is unclear. This CDR3 spans 18 amino acids. The V end was cut by 1 base, the J end by 0 bases, with 18 bases between. Germline-derived CDR1 and CDR2 are GTSNPN and SVGIG (reference sequence). CDR3 DNA: TGTGCCTGGAGTGACTCATCCCCCAGCTTCGCGAACACCGGGGAGCTGTTTTTT. Translated, it gives CAWSDSSPSFANTGELFF.

V is TRBV6-1 and J is TRBJ2-7; TRBD2 matches 11 bases. J gave up 5 bases and V 6 bases, and 9 bases lay outside the gene matches. The germline V gene has CDR1 MNHNS and CDR2 SASEGT. The CDR3 runs to 15 residues. The CDR3 loop reads CASSPHSGRGNEQYV. CDR3 nucleotides: TGTGCCAGCAGCCCTCATAGCGGGAGGGGTAACGAGCAGTACGTC.

With regard to this clone: Compared with germline, one end of the junction differs, possibly owing to a read error. The V and J genes are TRBV6-5 and TRBJ1-2; maybe TRBD1 (6 bases). CDR3 length: 12 residues. The germline gives CDR1 MNHEY, CDR2 SVGAGI. CDR3 nucleotide sequence: TGTGCCAGCAGTTACCGCGCGACAGGATGGAGCTTC. Translating gives CASSYRATGWSF.

J is TRBJ2-7 and V is TRBV7-8, with D unclear. The V gene's germline CDR1 is SGHVS and CDR2 FQNEAQ. CDR3 length: 15 amino acids. Trimming removed 2 bases from V and 1 base from J, with 12 bases in between. The CDR3 DNA reads as TGTGCCAGCAGCTTATTTGGAACGGAGTCCTACGAGCAGTACGTC. It codes for CASSLFGTESYEQYV.

The rearrangement links TRBV6-6 to TRBJ2-7; the match to TRBD1 covers 10 bases. Trimming at V came to 5 bases and at J to 4 bases, leaving 2 bases not matched to a gene. This CDR3 has 13 residues. Germline-derived CDR1 and CDR2 are MNHNY and SVGAGI (reference sequence). CDR3 DNA sequence: TGTGCCAGCAGTCAGGGACAGGGGTACGAGCAGTACGTC. Its protein is CASSQGQGYEQYV.

Only a few counts were recorded for this clone. The chain links TRBV18 to TRBJ2-6; D may be TRBD1 (6 bases). The CDR3 contains 15 residues. Germline loops: CDR1 KGHSH, CDR2 LQKENI. V lost 4 bases, J lost 2 bases, and 9 bases lay in between. CDR3 sequence (DNA): TGTGCCAGCTCACAACAGGGTGCTGGGGCCAACGTCCTGACTTTC. This sequence encodes CASSQQGAGANVLTF.

This chain uses TRBV5-1 with TRBJ2-6; D is ambiguous. From germline, CDR1 is SGHRS and CDR2 YFSETQ. CDR3 size: 14 residues. V gave up 0 bases and J gave up 1 base, with 2 bases separating them. The CDR3 bases are TGCGCCAGCAGCTTGGGGTCTGGGGCCAACGTCCTGACTTTC. It codes for CASSLGSGANVLTF.

The chain carries TRBV19 and TRBJ1-4, with a tentative D call TRBD1 (5 bases). Trimming shortened V by 10 bases and J by 5 bases, and 17 bases separated the two germline ends. The length of the CDR3 is 14 residues. The germline V gene has CDR1 LNHDA and CDR2 SQIVND (reference sequence). As DNA, the CDR3 is TGTGCCACCACCCCCCGGGCAGGGAATGAAAAACTGTTTTTT. Translation gives CATTPRAGNEKLFF.

V gene TRBV10-1 combines with J gene TRBJ2-3, with TRBD1 as a possible D gene (5 bases). Trimming removed 0 bases from V and 5 bases from J, with 12 bases in between. This CDR3 comprises 15 residues. The V gene's germline CDR1 is WNHNN and CDR2 SYGVQD (reference sequence). The CDR3 is CASSESDSLGDTQYF. The CDR3 nucleotides are TGCGCCAGCAGTGAGTCAGACAGCCTCGGAGATACGCAGTATTTT.

The chain joins TRBV9 to TRBJ2-7, with 7 nucleotides matching TRBD1. After removal of 3 bases from V and 2 bases from J, the junction contained 11 bases not matched to a gene. Germline V gene data show CDR1 as SGDLS and CDR2 as YYNGEE. The CDR3 has 16 residues. The CDR3 nucleotides are TGTGCCAGCAGCGGAGACCCCCGGGGACAGACCTACGAGCAGTACTTC. As protein: CASSGDPRGQTYEQYF. Based on the CDR3 plus reference TRBV9 and TRBJ2-7, the full variable domain is DSGVTQTPKHLITATGQRVTLRCSPRSGDLSVYWYQQSLDQGLQFLIQYYNGEERAKGNILERFSAQQFPDLHSELNLSSLELGDSALYFCASSGDPRGQTYEQYFGPGTRLTVT.

This chain joins TRBV10-1 and TRBJ2-1, with 7 bases that match TRBD1. Germline CDR1 is WNHNN and CDR2 is SYGVQD (reference sequence). With 5 bases clipped from V and 2 bases from J, the junction kept 3 bases outside the gene matches. The CDR3 is 14 residues long. CDR3 DNA: TGCGCCAGCAGTACGACAGGGACCTACAATGAGCAGTTCTTC. Its translation: CASSTTGTYNEQFF.

The J gene is TRBJ1-1, the V gene TRBV5-1; no firm D call. The CDR3 extends over 16 amino acids. V was clipped by 4 bases and J by 5 bases, with 21 bases between them. Germline-derived CDR1 and CDR2 are SGHRS and YFSETQ. The CDR3 region has the DNA TGCGCCAGCAGCGTGAGAGGAGTAGTAGCGGGGACTGAAGCTTTCTTT. Amino acids: CASSVRGVVAGTEAFF.

This rearrangement joins TRBV7-9 to TRBJ2-7; the D gene is possibly TRBD2 (7 bases). V lost 5 bases and J lost 2, with 19 bases in between. The CDR3 spans 16 residues. Germline CDR1 and CDR2: SEHNR and FQNEAQ (reference sequence). CDR3 sequence (DNA): TGTGCCAGCAGCCCGCACCTCGGGGGGCTCACCTACGAGCAGTACTTC. Translated: CASSPHLGGLTYEQYF.

This clone was found once. The rearrangement joins TRBV10-3 to TRBJ1-2; 9 bases line up with TRBD1. The V gene end was trimmed by 5 bases and the J gene end by 4 bases; junction bases not matched to a gene: 8. Germline values: CDR1 ENHRY, CDR2 SYGVKD. This CDR3 comprises 15 residues. This CDR3 reads CAISQQGALGYGYTF. Here the CDR3 DNA reads TGTGCCATCAGTCAACAGGGGGCTCTCGGCTATGGCTACACCTTC.

The chain joins TRBV10-3 to TRBJ1-2; D remains ambiguous. CDR1 and CDR2 (germline): ENHRY, SYGVKD. Trimming stripped 5 bases from V and 2 bases from J, with 9 bases between. The CDR3 is 13 amino acids. The CDR3 spells CAISSRENYGYTF. Written as DNA, the CDR3 is TGTGCCATCAGTTCGAGGGAAAACTATGGCTACACCTTC.

The chain couples TRBV6-1 to TRBJ1-5; unclear D gene. V lost 8 bases and J lost 3, with 11 bases in between. The length of the CDR3 is 13 residues. Germline lookup yields CDR1 MNHNS and CDR2 SASEGT. The CDR3 DNA is TGTGCCAGCCAATACAACTTCAATCAGCCCCAGCATTTT. This translates into CASQYNFNQPQHF.

The chain has TRBV7-2 and TRBJ1-1; TRBD1 matches at 7 bases. The CDR3 totals 13 residues. Per the germline V gene, CDR1 is SGHTA and CDR2 is FQGNSA. The trim removed 4 bases at V and 11 bases at J, leaving 10 bases unmatched. The CDR3 DNA reads as TGTGCCAGCAGCTCTGACGGGACAGCCGTGGCTTTCTTT. It is translated as CASSSDGTAVAFF.

The sample holds a few counts of this clone. The gene calls are TRBV10-3 and TRBJ2-7, with 9 bases identical to TRBD2. Trimming at V came to 0 bases and at J to 5 bases, leaving 11 bases not matched to a gene. This CDR3 has 17 amino acids. CDR1 is ENHRY, CDR2 SYGVKD, per germline. CDR3 in DNA: TGTGCCATCAGTGAGTCGACGGGGAGCGGGAGGCGCAACGAGCAGTACGTC. This gives the protein CAISESTGSGRRNEQYV.

The chain employs TRBV19 and TRBJ1-5; 9 bases align to TRBD1. CDR1 and CDR2 (germline): LNHDA, SQIVND (reference sequence). The ends lost 6 bases at V and 5 bases at J; junction bases unmatched: 11. The CDR3 totals 16 residues. The DNA for the CDR3 is TGTGCCAGTAGCAGCGACGGGACAGGGCTCCATCAGCCCCAGCATTTT. As protein: CASSSDGTGLHQPQHF.

The chain is built from TRBV13 and TRBJ1-2; D call uncertain. Per the germline V gene, CDR1 is PRHDT and CDR2 is FYEKMQ (reference sequence). The CDR3 is 16 residues long. Trimming removed 0 bases at V and 0 bases at J, with 11 bases between. Written as DNA, the CDR3 is TGTGCCAGCAGCTTAGGACGACCCTTTTCTAACTATGGCTACACCTTC. Its translation is CASSLGRPFSNYGYTF.

The chain recombines TRBV19 with TRBJ2-2; D not resolved. The CDR3 consists of 14 residues. The V end lost 4 bases, the J end lost 2 bases, and 8 bases lay between the germline ends. Per germline, CDR1 LNHDA and CDR2 SQIVND (reference sequence). The chain's CDR3 is CASSRYSNTGELFF. The CDR3 nucleotides are TGTGCCAGTAGTAGGTACAGCAACACCGGGGAGCTGTTTTTT.

The chain has TRBV18 and TRBJ2-2, with D perhaps matching TRBD1 (5 bases). With 6 bases removed from V and 1 base from J, the gap between germline ends came to 9 bases. The germline V gene has CDR1 KGHSH and CDR2 LQKENI. The CDR3 covers 14 residues. In DNA form, the CDR3 reads TGTGCCAGCTCCCTCACAGGGAACACCGGGGAGCTGTTTTTT. Translated: CASSLTGNTGELFF.

V and J are TRBV5-1 and TRBJ2-1; weak D call: TRBD2 (6 bases). The CDR3 sequence is 14 residues long. In germline, CDR1 is SGHRS, CDR2 YFSETQ. V lost 4 bases, J lost 6 bases, and 14 bases lay in between. Here the CDR3 DNA reads TGCGCCAGCAGCGCTTTAGCGGAGGTCAATGAGCAGTTCTTC. This encodes CASSALAEVNEQFF. The full variable domain, rest sourced from reference TRBV5-1 and TRBJ2-1, is KAGVTQTPRYLIKTRGQQVTLSCSPISGHRSVSWYQQTPGQGLQFLFEYFSETQRNKGNFPGRFSGRQFSNSRSEMNVSTLELGDSALYLCASSALAEVNEQFFGPGTRLTVL.